This T cell receptor (beta chain) was retrieved from a study of T-cell reconstitution after alpha-beta-depleted transplantation in children. A TCRbeta library incorporating unique molecular identifiers was prepared. TCRdb reanalysed the PCR reads using MiXCR and keeps one entry per CDR3 protein. Altogether hundreds of thousands of distinct CDR3 sequences are present, 10% to 15% being singletons, with the ten largest covering 2.2%. The CDR3 totals 16 residues. J is TRBJ2-1 and V is TRBV12-2; no check of the table's D call, TRBD2, against the DNA was made. TRBV12-2 is termed a pseudogene. The receptor was isolated from a male patient under 18 who had a stem cell transplant for acute myeloid leukemia, so the T cells may come from the graft donor. Sample: PBMCs, mostly from graft donor cells, taken 360 days after TCRalphabeta/CD19-depleted stem cell transplant. The CDR3 here is CASRLWGLAGVNEQFF. CDR3 bases: TGTGCAAGTCGCTTATGGGGACTAGCGGGGGTCAATGAGCAGTTCTTC.